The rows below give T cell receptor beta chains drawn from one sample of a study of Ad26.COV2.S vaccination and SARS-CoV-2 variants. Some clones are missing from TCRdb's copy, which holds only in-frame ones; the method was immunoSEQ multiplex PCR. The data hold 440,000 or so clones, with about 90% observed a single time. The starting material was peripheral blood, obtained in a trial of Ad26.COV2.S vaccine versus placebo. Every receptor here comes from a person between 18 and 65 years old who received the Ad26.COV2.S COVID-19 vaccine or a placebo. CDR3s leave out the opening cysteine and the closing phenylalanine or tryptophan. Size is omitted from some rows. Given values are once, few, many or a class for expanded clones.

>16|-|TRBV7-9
ASSLVGATTPTRYGYT
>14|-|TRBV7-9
ASIRGRDRWGNTIY
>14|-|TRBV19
ASSRTLASSYNEQF
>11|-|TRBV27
ASISGDGIQMF
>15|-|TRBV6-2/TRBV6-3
ASSLTTPGQGRETQY
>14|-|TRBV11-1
ASSLDRGVYTDTQY
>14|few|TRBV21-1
ASTLKKGKGNTEAF
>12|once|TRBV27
ASGRRGLTDTQY
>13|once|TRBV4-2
ASRQRGKDTGELF
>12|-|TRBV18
ASSPSTNTGELF
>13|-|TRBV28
ASSSRTDGRETQY
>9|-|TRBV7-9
ASSRENEQY
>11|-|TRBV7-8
ASSPTGIYEQF
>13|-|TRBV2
ASSEAAINTGELF
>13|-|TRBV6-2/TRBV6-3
ASSYGAVAKNIQY
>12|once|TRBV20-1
SASLGLAGYEQY
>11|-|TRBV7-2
ASSGRDSYEQY
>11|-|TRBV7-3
ASSLTSDNEQF
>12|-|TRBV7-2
ASSLEAAYGGYT
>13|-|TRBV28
ASSLSRRLNSPLH
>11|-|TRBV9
ASSVEEGAEQY
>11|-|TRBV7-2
ASSFSGDYGYT
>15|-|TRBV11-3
ASSLEVLAGDTGELF
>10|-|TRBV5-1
ASAGNYNEQF
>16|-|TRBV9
ASSAGRGASGYNNEQF
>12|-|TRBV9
ASSVVPGVDTQY
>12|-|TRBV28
ASLSGTSVYEQY
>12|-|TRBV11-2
ASSPGTGSYEQY
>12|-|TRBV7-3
ASSPLAGTGELF
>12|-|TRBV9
ASSVSGGNQPQH
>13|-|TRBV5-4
ASSAGTAYNSPLH
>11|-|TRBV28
ASSPRGIYEQY
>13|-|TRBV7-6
ASSLGQGSADTQY
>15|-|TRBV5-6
ASSLLLGGSSYNEQF
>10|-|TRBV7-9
ASSLLAGVEY
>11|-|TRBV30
AWSPGLDYEQY
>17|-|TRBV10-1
ASSRPKTSGTAVGNEQF
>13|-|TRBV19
ASSRTVNSGNTIY
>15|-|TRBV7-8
ASSLRGQGTYNSPLH
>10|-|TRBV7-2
ASSSPYQPQH
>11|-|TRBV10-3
AIRDSTNEKLF
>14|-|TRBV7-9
ASSPETSGRAGEQF
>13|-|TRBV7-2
ASSILGREGYEQY
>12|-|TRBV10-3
AISPGDFNYGYT
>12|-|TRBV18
ASSPKELYNEQF
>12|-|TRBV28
ASRPWRGLDEQY
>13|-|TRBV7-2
ASSQMTSGQETQY
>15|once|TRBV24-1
ATQGLADHTNTGELF
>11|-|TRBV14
ASSQVGGYEQY
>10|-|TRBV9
ASSVAGAEQF
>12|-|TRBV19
ASTGTQSLYGYT
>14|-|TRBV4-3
ASSQVRAGDSYGYT
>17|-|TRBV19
ASSIAGTGAGRAPYEQY
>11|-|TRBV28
ASKIHRGLGYT
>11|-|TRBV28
ASSSPSTYEQY
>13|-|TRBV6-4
ASSANGGAGNTIY
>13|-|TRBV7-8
ASSLQGRGTDTQY
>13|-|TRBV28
ASSPGTVKNTEAF
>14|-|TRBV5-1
ASSLVVGSLGNEQF
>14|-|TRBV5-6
ASSLAHRVPYYEQY